Listed below are T cell receptor beta chains from one sample, sequenced in a study of beta chain features in type 1 diabetes. The data were produced by immunoSEQ multiplex PCR, yet TCRdb's version contains in-frame clones alone and is incomplete. There are some 100,000 clones in the sample; approximately 37% occur only once, and 0.065% lies in the top ten. Sequenced input: stem cell memory CD4+ T cells from blood. The source of these receptors is a young woman in good health. Both conserved end residues are part of each CDR3. A D gene is named only where the DNA matches it firmly. Some rows have no size entry. The others give once, few or many, or a class for an expanded clone.

>TRBJ1-5|NA|NA|TRBV6-6
CASTRGQYSNQPQHF
TGTGCCAGCACCCGAGGACAGTATAGCAATCAGCCCCAGCATTTT
>TRBJ2-7|NA|few|TRBV7-2
CASSQRPGGYYEQYF
TGTGCCAGCAGCCAAAGGCCGGGCGGGTACTACGAGCAGTACTTC
>TRBJ2-7|NA|NA|TRBV14
CASSQRRLALYEQYF
TGTGCCAGCAGCCAACGGCGTCTAGCCCTTTACGAGCAGTACTTC
>TRBJ2-7|TRBD2|NA|TRBV6-5
CASRQLAGGPGEQYF
TGTGCCAGCAGGCAACTAGCGGGAGGGCCTGGCGAGCAGTACTTC
>TRBJ2-3|TRBD2|NA|TRBV2
CASSGNPGTIRYTDTQYF
TGTGCCAGCAGCGGAAACCCCGGGACTATCAGATACACAGATACGCAGTATTTT
>TRBJ2-1|TRBD1|few|TRBV9
CASSVRGQAGNEQFF
TGTGCCAGCAGCGTTAGGGGACAGGCGGGCAATGAGCAGTTCTTC
>TRBJ1-1|NA|NA|TRBV18
CASSRLEKTEAFF
TGTGCCAGCTCCCGGTTGGAGAAGACTGAAGCTTTCTTT
>TRBJ1-1|NA|few|TRBV19
CASSIARANTEAFF
TGTGCCAGTAGTATAGCCAGGGCGAACACTGAAGCTTTCTTT
>TRBJ2-2|NA|once|TRBV5-1
CASSAQGSMGTGELFF
TGCGCCAGCAGCGCACAGGGTTCGATGGGAACCGGGGAGCTGTTTTTT
>TRBJ2-7|TRBD2|NA|TRBV7-2
CASSVLPAGAYEQYF
TGTGCCAGCAGCGTACTACCTGCGGGAGCCTACGAGCAGTACTTC
>TRBJ1-1|NA|NA|TRBV28
CATGRGGLVTFF
TGTGCCACCGGACGGGGAGGCCTGGTTACTTTCTTT
>TRBJ2-7|TRBD1|NA|TRBV7-9
CASSSNRGPYEQYF
TGTGCCAGCAGCTCCAACAGGGGTCCCTACGAGCAGTACTTC
>TRBJ1-5|NA|NA|TRBV4-2
CASSSNNPYQPQHF
TGTGCCAGCAGCTCGAACAACCCCTATCAGCCCCAGCATTTT
>TRBJ2-7|NA|NA|TRBV6-5
CASTPVRASAYEQYF
TGTGCCAGCACCCCCGTGCGGGCGAGCGCCTACGAGCAGTACTTC
>TRBJ2-7|TRBD2|NA|TRBV6-5
CASRRLAGVFGEQYF
TGTGCCAGCAGGCGACTAGCGGGAGTTTTTGGCGAGCAGTACTTC
>TRBJ2-1|NA|NA|TRBV4-2
CASSQSSARTYNEQFF
TGTGCCAGCAGCCAGTCTAGCGCCCGAACCTACAATGAGCAGTTCTTC
>TRBJ2-7|NA|NA|TRBV4-2
CASSQDTNGVAYEQYF
TGTGCCAGCAGCCAAGATACGAATGGAGTAGCCTACGAGCAGTACTTC
>TRBJ1-5|NA|NA|TRBV19
CASKDSGGLNQPQHF
TGTGCCAGTAAGGATTCGGGAGGGTTAAATCAGCCCCAGCATTTT
>TRBJ2-1|NA|NA|TRBV9
CASSVGLVYNEQFF
TGTGCCAGCAGCGTAGGACTAGTCTACAATGAGCAGTTCTTC
>TRBJ2-5|NA|few|TRBV7-8
CASSLVRFQETQYF
TGTGCCAGCAGCTTAGTTCGGTTCCAAGAGACCCAGTACTTC
>TRBJ2-1|NA|NA|TRBV18
CASSPPGLLNEQFF
TGTGCCAGCTCTCCCCCGGGACTCCTCAATGAGCAGTTCTTC
>TRBJ1-5|NA|NA|TRBV27
CASSLSTVGNQPQHF
TGTGCCAGCAGTTTATCGACCGTCGGGAATCAGCCCCAGCATTTT
>TRBJ2-7|NA|few|TRBV10-3
CAISERQGLAEQYF
TGTGCCATCAGTGAGAGGCAGGGGCTAGCCGAGCAGTACTTC